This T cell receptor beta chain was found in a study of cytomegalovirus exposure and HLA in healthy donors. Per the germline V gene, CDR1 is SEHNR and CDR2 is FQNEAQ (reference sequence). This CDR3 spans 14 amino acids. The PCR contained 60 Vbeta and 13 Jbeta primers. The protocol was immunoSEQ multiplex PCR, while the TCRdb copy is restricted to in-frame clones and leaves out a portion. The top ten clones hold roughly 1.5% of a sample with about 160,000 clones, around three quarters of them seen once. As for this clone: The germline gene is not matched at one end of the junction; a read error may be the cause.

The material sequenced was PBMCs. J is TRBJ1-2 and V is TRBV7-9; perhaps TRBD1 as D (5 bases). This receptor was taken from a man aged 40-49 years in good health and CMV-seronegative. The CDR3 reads CSSSWRGDDYGYTF. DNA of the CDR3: TGTTCCAGCAGCTGGAGGGGAGATGACTATGGCTACACCTTC.